This is a list of T cell receptor beta chains from one sample in a study of T cell changes during pregnancy in multiple sclerosis. Sequenced by immunoSEQ multiplex PCR; TCRdb stores in-frame clones only, minus some. The table lists 43,000 or so clones, more than 85% of them singletons, with approximately 2.2% in the top ten. The sample here was peripheral blood, taken in the third trimester of pregnancy. The receptor set was obtained from a female donor with multiple sclerosis, enrolled in a pregnancy study. Each CDR3 is given with its conserved first and last residue. Fields, in order: V gene, J gene, CDR3 protein.

>TRBV6-6|TRBJ2-7
CASSYVGGGLDEQYF
>TRBV28|TRBJ2-7
CASCFSRGGGNEQYF
>TRBV4-2|TRBJ2-5
CASSRLLAGHQETQYF
>TRBV2|TRBJ1-1
CASSETPGRNTEAFF
>TRBV28|TRBJ2-7
CASRRTSGYKYEQYF
>TRBV2|TRBJ2-5
CASSGLAGAKQETQYF
>TRBV29-1|TRBJ2-7
CSVVEGLGSYEQYF
>TRBV6-1|TRBJ2-1
CASSEARRGVNEQFF
>TRBV2|TRBJ2-3
CASRGTSGDTDTQYF
>TRBV28|TRBJ1-2
CASSRNRDRGRLNYGYTF
>TRBV2|TRBJ1-2
CASRGQGIGNYGYTF
>TRBV11-2|TRBJ2-1
CASSATGNEQFF
>TRBV12-5|TRBJ2-3
CASGSSPKGLAGSDTQYF
>TRBV2|TRBJ1-1
CAINRGLSTEAFF
>TRBV5-4|TRBJ1-1
CASQGVMNTEAFF
>TRBV5-6|TRBJ1-4
CASSLVGGGGEKLFF
>TRBV5-1|TRBJ2-7
CASSLAGTYEQYF
>TRBV10-3|TRBJ2-7
CAISEPTVYTYEQYF
>TRBV9|TRBJ2-5
CASSVERGAGLIQETQYF
>TRBV2|TRBJ2-1
CATITSGLNSYNEQFF
>TRBV27|TRBJ2-1
CASSFLTSGRSGYNEQFF
>TRBV15|TRBJ2-7
CATSRGLDHGEQYF
>TRBV7-9|TRBJ1-4
CASSLGAGGNEKLFF
>TRBV14|TRBJ2-7
CASSQGLRGPEQYF
>TRBV4-1|TRBJ1-3
CASSQEWPGGGNTIYF
>TRBV4-3|TRBJ1-5
CASSQAAVADQPQHF
>TRBV29-1|TRBJ2-5
CSVEDSPLAGAQETQYF
>TRBV18|TRBJ2-3
CASSPRRTDTQYF
>TRBV7-9|TRBJ2-1
CASSAGQFNEQFF
>TRBV2|TRBJ2-1
CASSFGTGSNEQFF
>TRBV11-2|TRBJ2-5
CASSRTGGFAETQYF
>TRBV9|TRBJ2-1
CASSVTIGTGGNEQFF
>TRBV15|TRBJ2-7
CATSSTFSYEQYF
>TRBV28|TRBJ2-1
CASSLPHTSGHQFF
>TRBV9|TRBJ1-3
CASTPGAGNTIYF
>TRBV11-2|TRBJ2-7
CASSLAPGLAGVEQYF
>TRBV4-3|TRBJ2-7
CASSQAWGGSYEQYF
>TRBV5-1|TRBJ2-2
CASSSGLAGGAATGELFF
>TRBV5-6|TRBJ2-7
CASSPTGGYYEQYF
>TRBV27|TRBJ2-3
CASSLVTSGADTQYF
>TRBV7-2|TRBJ1-1
CASSRFPGTGNTEAFF
>TRBV4-3|TRBJ2-1
CASSQVSGIPLGNEQFF
>TRBV9|TRBJ1-3
CASRGVSGNTIYF
>TRBV27|TRBJ2-7
CASSFGTGKYEQYF
>TRBV5-5|TRBJ2-7
CASSPLDSHSYEQYF
>TRBV5-6|TRBJ2-5
CASSYRLLAGGKETQYF
>TRBV5-4|TRBJ2-3
CASSLTGSTDTQYF
>TRBV19|TRBJ2-3
CASSMAIPTGTSGRSDTQYF